The clone carrying this TCR beta chain was seen a single time. Germline is not matched at one junction end, which may reflect a read error. Some clones are missing from TCRdb's copy, which holds only in-frame ones; the method was immunoSEQ multiplex PCR. The repertoire includes about 170,000 clones, 70% to 90% of them detected once, and around 7% sits in the top ten. CDR3 length: 13 amino acids. Germline assignment: CDR1 SEHNR and CDR2 FQNEAQ (reference sequence). The sample comes from a study of blood T cell repertoires in COVID-19. Specimen: peripheral blood. This receptor was obtained from a woman of 80 years or more in a cohort sampled during active or convalescent COVID-19. This sequence joins TRBV7-9 and TRBJ1-5; the D is unclear. For the CDR3, the DNA is TGTGCCGGCAGCTTACTGGGGAGGCAGCCCCAGCATTTT. This codes for CAGSLLGRQPQHF.